This TCR beta chain appears in the sequencing data of a study of T cells in Graves' hyperthyroidism and ophthalmopathy. Amplified TCR beta CDR3 regions derived from RNA transcripts. The HTBI set primed first-round TCR CDR3 RT-PCR. Each CDR3 protein gets one entry after TCRdb re-called the multiplex PCR reads with MiXCR. The table lists some 490,000 distinct CDR3 sequences, 22% of them singletons. This clonotype has at least ten counts. Its specificity is not known. At least 3 on the Clinical Activity Score was recorded for ophthalmopathy patients, who also had NOSPECS grade at least 4 and duration under 3 months. Thyroid ultrasound and orbital computed tomography, with clinical symptoms and serum thyroxine and TRAb, informed diagnoses. Study conclusions and caveats: Most thyroid clonotypes that were expanded above 0.001 also turned up in blood. Ophthalmopathy, as predicted by the model, came a median approximately 5.9 months after the prediction.

The V segment lost 5 bases and the J segment 2 bases; nucleotides outside the gene matches: 6. CDR1 and CDR2 (germline): SGHTA, FQGNSA. The CDR3 is 15 amino acids. The sequenced sample consisted of blood. The chain is built from TRBV7-2 and TRBJ1-5, with TRBD1 matching 7 bases. The clonotype comes from a woman in her 70s with Graves' ophthalmopathy. DNA of the CDR3: TGTGCCAGCAGCCTCCAGGGGGTGGGCAATCAGCCCCAGCATTTT. Translation gives CASSLQGVGNQPQHF.